Listed below are T cell receptor beta chains from one sample, sequenced in a study of blood T cell repertoires in COVID-19. TCRdb's table, derived via immunoSEQ multiplex PCR, lists solely in-frame clones and lacks some. The sample shows 400,000 to 500,000 clones, more than 80% of them seen only once. The specimen was peripheral blood. The source of these receptors is a woman in her thirties with active or convalescent COVID-19. Both conserved end residues are part of each CDR3. A D gene is named only where the DNA matches it firmly. The size field is filled for only some rows; it gives once, few, many or a size class.

cdr3_aa | cdr3_nt | v_call | cdr3_length | d_call | clone_size | j_call
CASSLVGPTKDYEQYF | TGTGCCAGCAGCTTAGTTGGGCCAACGAAGGACTACGAGCAGTACTTC | TRBV7-7 | 16 | NA | NA | TRBJ2-7
CASSEQGHSLETQYF | TGTGCCAGCAGTGAACAGGGACACAGTTTAGAGACCCAGTACTTC | TRBV6-1 | 15 | NA | NA | TRBJ2-5
CASSLSFQGGSYEQYF | TGTGCCAGCAGCTTAAGTTTCCAGGGTGGGTCCTACGAGCAGTACTTC | TRBV5-4 | 16 | NA | NA | TRBJ2-7
CASSARQDRGSYNEQFF | TGTGCCAGCAGCGCCCGCCAAGACAGGGGGTCCTACAATGAGCAGTTCTTC | TRBV7-9 | 17 | TRBD1 | once | TRBJ2-1
CARRGEGTEAFF | TGTGCCAGGCGGGGGGAGGGGACTGAAGCTTTCTTT | TRBV25-1 | 12 | NA | NA | TRBJ1-1
CASSAHSRASKMNTEAFF | TGTGCCAGCAGTGCACACAGCCGAGCTTCTAAAATGAACACTGAAGCTTTCTTT | TRBV6-1 | 18 | NA | NA | TRBJ1-1
CASSLWTGEETQYF | TGTGCCAGCAGCCTTTGGACAGGGGAAGAGACCCAGTACTTC | TRBV14 | 14 | TRBD1 | NA | TRBJ2-5
CASSSRQENSPLHF | TGTGCCAGCAGCTCCCGGCAGGAAAATTCACCCCTCCACTTT | TRBV7-2 | 14 | NA | few | TRBJ1-6
CASSLQGLNTEAFF | TGTGCCAGCAGCTTGCAGGGGCTGAACACTGAAGCTTTCTTT | TRBV7-8 | 14 | NA | NA | TRBJ1-1
CASSLGDYENTEAFF | TGTGCCAGCAGCTTAGGGGACTACGAGAACACTGAAGCTTTCTTT | TRBV7-9 | 15 | NA | NA | TRBJ1-1
CASSYLPTNEKLFF | TGTGCCAGCAGTTATCTTCCAACTAATGAAAAACTGTTTTTT | TRBV6-5 | 14 | NA | NA | TRBJ1-4
CASSVDRWDEQFF | TGTGCCAGCAGCGTTGACAGGTGGGATGAGCAGTTCTTC | TRBV5-4 | 13 | NA | NA | TRBJ2-1
CASSMTADVNTEAFF | TGTGCCAGTAGTATGACAGCTGACGTGAACACTGAAGCTTTCTTT | TRBV19 | 15 | NA | few | TRBJ1-1
CASSDGTGTPNTGELFF | TGTGCCAGCAGTGATGGGACCGGGACACCCAACACCGGGGAGCTGTTTTTT | TRBV25-1 | 17 | NA | few | TRBJ2-2
CASRQDSGEKLFF | TGCGCCAGCAGGCAGGACAGTGGCGAAAAACTGTTTTTT | TRBV5-1 | 13 | NA | NA | TRBJ1-4
CASSLKQGDEKLFF | TGTGCCAGCAGCTTGAAACAGGGCGATGAAAAACTGTTTTTT | TRBV5-4 | 14 | NA | few | TRBJ1-4
CSSRSDFEAFF | TGCAGCTCCAGAAGTGACTTTGAAGCTTTCTTT | TRBV29-1 | 11 | NA | NA | TRBJ1-1
CASSDCSVAGEIPYYEQYF | TGTGCCAGCAGTGATTGCAGTGTAGCGGGAGAAATCCCCTACTACGAGCAGTACTTC | TRBV6-4 | 19 | TRBD2 | few | TRBJ2-7
CASSFVGAETQYF | TGTGCCAGCAGCTTTGTGGGCGCGGAGACCCAGTACTTC | TRBV7-9 | 13 | NA | NA | TRBJ2-5
CASSGEAGADGELFF | TGCGCCAGCAGTGGAGAAGCGGGAGCCGACGGGGAGCTGTTTTTT | TRBV10-2 | 15 | TRBD2 | NA | TRBJ2-2
CASSPSLLANTQYF | TGTGCCAGCAGTCCCTCCCTACTAGCTAATACGCAGTATTTT | TRBV6-6 | 14 | NA | NA | TRBJ2-3
CASSEASGGQETQYF | TGTGCCAGCAGTGAGGCTAGCGGGGGGCAAGAGACCCAGTACTTC | TRBV6-1 | 15 | TRBD2 | NA | TRBJ2-5
CASGQSTDTQYF | TGTGCCAGTGGACAGAGCACAGATACGCAGTATTTT | TRBV19 | 12 | NA | once | TRBJ2-3
CASSLDSPNYGYTF | TGTGCCAGCAGCCTGGACAGCCCTAACTATGGCTACACCTTC | TRBV2 | 14 | NA | NA | TRBJ1-2
CASSGQGIWTDTQYF | TGTGCCAGCAGTGGACAGGGAATTTGGACAGATACGCAGTATTTT | TRBV27 | 15 | TRBD1 | NA | TRBJ2-3
CASVLGSYNEQFF | TGTGCCAGTGTACTAGGCTCCTACAATGAGCAGTTCTTC | TRBV19 | 13 | NA | NA | TRBJ2-1
CASLTSGGFYREQYF | TGTGCCAGCCTTACTAGCGGGGGTTTCTATAGGGAGCAGTATTTT | TRBV11-2 | 15 | TRBD2 | once | TRBJ2-3
CASSTPGLSYEQYF | TGTGCCAGCAGTACCCCGGGACTCAGCTACGAGCAGTACTTC | TRBV6-5 | 14 | NA | NA | TRBJ2-7
CASNPGQGADEQFF | TGCGCCAGCAACCCCGGACAGGGGGCAGACGAGCAGTTCTTC | TRBV10-1 | 14 | TRBD1 | NA | TRBJ2-1
CAISEIQGPEAFF | TGTGCCATCAGTGAGATTCAGGGGCCAGAAGCTTTCTTT | TRBV10-3 | 13 | NA | once | TRBJ1-1
CASSQVPGQTHNEQFF | TGTGCCAGCAGCCAAGTACCGGGACAGACACACAATGAGCAGTTCTTC | TRBV4-2 | 16 | TRBD1 | NA | TRBJ2-1
CATAGLADYTGELFF | TGTGCCACCGCGGGACTAGCCGACTACACCGGGGAACTGTTTTTT | TRBV25-1 | 15 | TRBD2 | once | TRBJ2-2